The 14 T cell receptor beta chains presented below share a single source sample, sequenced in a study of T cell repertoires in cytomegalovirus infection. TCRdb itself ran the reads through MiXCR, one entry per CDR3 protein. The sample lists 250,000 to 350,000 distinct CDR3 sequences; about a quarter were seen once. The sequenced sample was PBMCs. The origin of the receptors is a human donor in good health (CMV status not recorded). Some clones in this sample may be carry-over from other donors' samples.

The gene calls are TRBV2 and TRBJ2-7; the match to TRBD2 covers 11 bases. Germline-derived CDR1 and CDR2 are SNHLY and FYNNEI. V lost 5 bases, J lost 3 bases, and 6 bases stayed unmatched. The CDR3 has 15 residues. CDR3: CASSSGTSGYYEQYF. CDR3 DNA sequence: TGTGCCAGCAGTTCCGGGACTAGCGGATACTACGAGCAGTACTTC.

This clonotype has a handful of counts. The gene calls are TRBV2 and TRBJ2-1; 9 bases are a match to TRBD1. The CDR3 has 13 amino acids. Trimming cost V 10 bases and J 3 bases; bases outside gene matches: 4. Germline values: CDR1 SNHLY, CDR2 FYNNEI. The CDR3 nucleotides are TGTGCCAAGGGGACAGGGAACTACAATGAGCAGTTCTTC. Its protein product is CAKGTGNYNEQFF. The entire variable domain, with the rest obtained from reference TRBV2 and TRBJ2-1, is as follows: EPEVTQTPSHQVTQMGQEVILRCVPISNHLYFYWYRQILGQKVEFLVSFYNNEISEKSEIFDDQFSVERPDGSNFTLKIRSTKLEDSAMYFCAKGTGNYNEQFFGPGTRLTVL.

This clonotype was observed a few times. The CDR3 bases are TGCAGTGCTAGAGACCGGACTAGCGGGAAAGAGACCCAGTACTTC. It yields the protein CSARDRTSGKETQYF. V is TRBV20-1 and J is TRBJ2-5; 12 positions match TRBD2. With V trimmed by 0 bases and J by 3 bases, 2 bases remained unmatched. CDR1 is DFQATT and CDR2 is SNEGSKA in the germline V gene (reference sequence). The CDR3 sequence is 15 residues long.

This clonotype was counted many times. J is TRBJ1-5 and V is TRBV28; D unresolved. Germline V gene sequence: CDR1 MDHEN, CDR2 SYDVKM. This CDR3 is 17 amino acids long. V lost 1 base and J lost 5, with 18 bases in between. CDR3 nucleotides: TGTGCCAGCAGTTTATTCTCCGGTTCTTGGGGATATCAGCCCCAGCATTTT. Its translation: CASSLFSGSWGYQPQHF.

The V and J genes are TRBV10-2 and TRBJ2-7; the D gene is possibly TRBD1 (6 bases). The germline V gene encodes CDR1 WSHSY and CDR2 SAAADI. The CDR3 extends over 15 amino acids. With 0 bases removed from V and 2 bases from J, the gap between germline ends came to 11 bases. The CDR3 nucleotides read TGCGCCAGCAGTGAGTCGGAACAGGGCACCTACGAGCAGTACTTC. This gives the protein CASSESEQGTYEQYF.

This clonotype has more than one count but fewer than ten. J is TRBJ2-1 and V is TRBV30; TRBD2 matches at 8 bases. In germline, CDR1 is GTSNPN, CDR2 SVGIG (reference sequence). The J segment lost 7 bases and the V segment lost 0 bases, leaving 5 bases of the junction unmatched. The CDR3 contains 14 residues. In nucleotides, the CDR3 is TGTGCCTGGAGTGTACTAGCGGAGTGGAATGAGCAGTTCTTC. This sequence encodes CAWSVLAEWNEQFF.

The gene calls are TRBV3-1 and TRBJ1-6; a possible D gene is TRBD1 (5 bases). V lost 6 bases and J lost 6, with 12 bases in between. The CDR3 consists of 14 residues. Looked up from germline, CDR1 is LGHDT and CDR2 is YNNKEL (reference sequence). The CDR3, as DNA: TGTGCCAGCAGTACTGACGGGGGTAATTCACCCCTCCACTTT. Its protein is CASSTDGGNSPLHF.

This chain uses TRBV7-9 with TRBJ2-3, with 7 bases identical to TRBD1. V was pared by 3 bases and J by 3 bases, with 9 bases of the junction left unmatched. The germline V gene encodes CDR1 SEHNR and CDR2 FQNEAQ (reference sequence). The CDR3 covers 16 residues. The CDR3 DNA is TGTGCCAGCAGCTTCGGCCAGGGGGAGTGGACAGATACGCAGTATTTT. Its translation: CASSFGQGEWTDTQYF.

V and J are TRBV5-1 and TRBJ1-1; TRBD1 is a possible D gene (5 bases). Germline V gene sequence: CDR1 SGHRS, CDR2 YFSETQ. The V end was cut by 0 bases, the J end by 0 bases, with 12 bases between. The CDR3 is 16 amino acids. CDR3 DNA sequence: TGCGCCAGCAGCTTGGCGGGACTCAGCGTGAACACTGAAGCTTTCTTT. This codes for CASSLAGLSVNTEAFF. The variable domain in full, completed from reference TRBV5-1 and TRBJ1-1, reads KAGVTQTPRYLIKTRGQQVTLSCSPISGHRSVSWYQQTPGQGLQFLFEYFSETQRNKGNFPGRFSGRQFSNSRSEMNVSTLELGDSALYLCASSLAGLSVNTEAFFGQGTRLTVV.

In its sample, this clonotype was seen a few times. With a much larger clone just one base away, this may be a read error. CDR3 nucleotides: TGTGCCAGCAGCGCCGGGGCCTACGAGCAGTACTTC. This translates into CASSAGAYEQYF. The chain combines TRBV11-2 with TRBJ2-7, with D possibly matching TRBD2 (5 bases). The CDR3 spans 12 residues. The V gene lost 5 bases and the J gene lost 2 bases, with 7 bases spanning the gap. CDR1 and CDR2 from the germline V gene are SGHAT and FQNNGV.

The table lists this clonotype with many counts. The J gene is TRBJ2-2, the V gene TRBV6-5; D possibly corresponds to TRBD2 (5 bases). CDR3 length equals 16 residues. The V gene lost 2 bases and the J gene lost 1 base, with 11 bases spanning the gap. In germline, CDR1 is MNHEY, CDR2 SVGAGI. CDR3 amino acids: CASSYGLAVNTGELFF. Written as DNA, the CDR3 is TGTGCCAGCAGTTACGGGCTAGCTGTGAACACCGGGGAGCTGTTTTTT.

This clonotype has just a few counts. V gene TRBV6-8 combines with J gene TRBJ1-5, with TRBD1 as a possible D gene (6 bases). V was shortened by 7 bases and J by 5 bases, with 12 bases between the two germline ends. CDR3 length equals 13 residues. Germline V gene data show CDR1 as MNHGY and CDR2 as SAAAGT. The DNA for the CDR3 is TGTGCCAGCAAACAGGGAGGCGATCAGCCCCAGCATTTT. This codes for CASKQGGDQPQHF.

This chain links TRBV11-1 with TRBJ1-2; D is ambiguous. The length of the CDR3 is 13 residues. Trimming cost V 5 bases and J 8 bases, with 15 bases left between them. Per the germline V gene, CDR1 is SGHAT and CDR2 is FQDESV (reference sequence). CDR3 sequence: CASSLARRSGYTF. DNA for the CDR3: TGTGCCAGCAGCCTCGCGAGACGGTCCGGCTACACCTTC.

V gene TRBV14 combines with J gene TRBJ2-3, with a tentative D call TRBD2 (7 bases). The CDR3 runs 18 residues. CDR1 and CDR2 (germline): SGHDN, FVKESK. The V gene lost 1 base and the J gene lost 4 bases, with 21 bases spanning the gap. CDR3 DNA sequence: TGTGCCAGCAGCCAAGTTCTGCGGGGGCACGGGGATCCAGATACGCAGTATTTT. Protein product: CASSQVLRGHGDPDTQYF.